The 21 T cell receptor beta chains in this list originate from one sample, sequenced in a study of cytomegalovirus exposure and HLA in healthy donors listed by TCRdb under 2017. The library relied on the immunoSEQ multiplex PCR assay. The multiplex PCR relied on a mix of 60 forward primers for TCR Vbeta segments and 13 reverse primers for TCR Jbeta segments. The source is immuneACCESS, and TCRdb retained only in-frame sequences with V and J called. Part of the clones is not carried over; for the studies checked, unresolved V genes explain less than half of this, and the remainder is unexplained. The sample contains about 160,000 clones, about 60% of them found a single time. Of the sample, around 7.1% falls within the top ten clones. The sequenced material came from PBMCs. The receptors were sampled from a woman aged 55-69 years in good health and CMV-seropositive.

The chain carries TRBV28 and TRBJ1-3; 7 bases fit TRBD1. Germline V gene lookup returns CDR1 MDHEN and CDR2 SYDVKM. The CDR3 is 15 residues long. After removal of 5 bases from V and 0 bases from J, the junction contained 4 bases not matched to a gene. The CDR3: CASSPGQLSGNTIYF. The CDR3 nucleotides are TGTGCCAGCAGTCCGGGACAGCTCTCTGGAAACACCATATATTTT.

The rearrangement uses TRBV7-2 and TRBJ1-2; 9 bases are shared with TRBD1. CDR3 length: 14 residues. CDR1 and CDR2 from the germline V gene are SGHTA and FQGNSA. The ends lost 5 bases at V and 4 bases at J; junction bases unmatched: 5. CDR3 nucleotides: TGTGCCAGCAGCCCGGGACAGGGAGGCTATGGCTACACCTTC. As protein: CASSPGQGGYGYTF.

V usage is TRBV28 and J usage is TRBJ2-5; D is undetermined. Germline CDR1 and CDR2: MDHEN and SYDVKM. The CDR3 is made up of 13 amino acids. V was pared by 7 bases and J by 7 bases, with 16 bases between. The CDR3 reads CASTQILHGTQYF. Written as DNA, the CDR3 is TGTGCCAGCACCCAGATCCTTCATGGGACCCAGTACTTC. The full variable domain, its missing parts supplied by reference TRBV28 and TRBJ2-5, is DVKVTQSSRYLVKRTGEKVFLECVQDMDHENMFWYRQDPGLGLRLIYFSYDVKMKEKGDIPEGYSVSREKKERFSLILESASTNQTSMYLCASTQILHGTQYFGPGTRLLVL.

The chain employs TRBV27 and TRBJ1-4; no reliable D call. CDR1 and CDR2 (germline): MNHEY, SMNVEV (reference sequence). There are 13 residues in the CDR3. V was shortened by 1 base and J by 6 bases, with 6 bases between the two germline ends. The CDR3 DNA is TGTGCCAGCAGTTTATACAGAGATGAAAAACTGTTTTTT. Translated: CASSLYRDEKLFF.

The chain is built from TRBV28 and TRBJ2-3, with 10 bases aligning to TRBD1. This CDR3 contains 17 residues. V gave up 3 bases and J gave up 5 bases; unmatched junction bases: 11. Germline V gene data show CDR1 as MDHEN and CDR2 as SYDVKM. CDR3 nucleotides: TGTGCCAGCAGTTTGGGATTCCGGGACAGGGGCTTAGATACGCAGTATTTT. Translating it yields CASSLGFRDRGLDTQYF.

The rearrangement links TRBV6-1 to TRBJ1-2; tentatively, D is TRBD1 (6 bases). In germline, CDR1 is MNHNS, CDR2 SASEGT. CDR3 length: 15 residues. The ends were cut back, 5 bases at V and 3 bases at J, with 16 bases in the middle. CDR3 in amino acids: CASSPRGAWDYGYTF. The CDR3 nucleotides are TGTGCCAGCAGTCCACGGGGGGCGTGGGACTATGGCTACACCTTC.

The chain is built from TRBV28 and TRBJ2-1; 12 positions agree with TRBD2. There are 19 residues in the CDR3. V lost 6 bases, J lost 1 base, and 13 bases stayed unmatched. Germline V CDR1 and CDR2: MDHEN, SYDVKM. The DNA of the CDR3 is TGTGCCAGCAGCCCCCTGGCTAGCGGGAGGGCATTTTCCTACAATGAGCAGTTCTTC. Protein sequence: CASSPLASGRAFSYNEQFF.

This clone was observed a handful of times. The chain uses TRBV4-2 and TRBJ2-3, with 8 bases matching TRBD2. Looked up from germline, CDR1 is LGHNA and CDR2 is YNFKEQ. The CDR3 contains 15 residues. V shed 0 bases and J 1 base; nucleotides not matched to a gene: 0. The CDR3 loop reads CASSQDGGGTDTQYF. CDR3 DNA: TGTGCCAGCAGCCAAGACGGGGGGGGCACAGATACGCAGTATTTT.

This clone has a handful of counts. This chain uses TRBV7-6 with TRBJ2-5; TRBD1 matches 8 bases. Germline V gene lookup returns CDR1 SGHVS and CDR2 FNYEAQ. The CDR3 spans 20 residues. Trimming removed 1 base from V and 5 bases from J; junction bases left unmatched: 21. CDR3 in amino acids: CASSLVGPPYLGQGGETQYF. As DNA, the CDR3 is TGTGCCAGCAGCTTAGTAGGACCTCCCTACTTAGGACAGGGCGGGGAGACCCAGTACTTC.

The V call is TRBV5-1, the J call TRBJ2-2, with D possibly being TRBD2 (6 bases). The CDR3 length is 16 residues. Germline loops: CDR1 SGHRS, CDR2 YFSETQ. V was clipped by 0 bases and J by 0 bases, with 9 bases between them. The CDR3 DNA reads TGCGCCAGCAGCTTGGTAGGAGGGGCGAACACCGGGGAGCTGTTTTTT. Translation: CASSLVGGANTGELFF.

This clone was observed a few times. This sequence joins TRBV2 and TRBJ1-3; D is undetermined. V dropped 5 bases and J dropped 4 bases, with 15 bases sitting between them. The CDR3 loop spans 15 amino acids. The germline V gene encodes CDR1 SNHLY and CDR2 FYNNEI. CDR3 nucleotides: TGTGCCAGCAGTTCGGCCTTCACGGGGGGAAACACCATATATTTT. Translation: CASSSAFTGGNTIYF.

This sequence joins TRBV5-1 and TRBJ1-2, with 8 bases fitting TRBD1. Germline assignment: CDR1 SGHRS and CDR2 YFSETQ. This CDR3 comprises 13 residues. V lost 2 bases to trimming and J lost 8 bases; unmatched junction nucleotides: 5. The CDR3 DNA is TGCGCCAGCAGCTTAGGACAGGGTGAGGGCTACACCTTC. Residues: CASSLGQGEGYTF. The full variable domain, completed using reference TRBV5-1 and TRBJ1-2, is KAGVTQTPRYLIKTRGQQVTLSCSPISGHRSVSWYQQTPGQGLQFLFEYFSETQRNKGNFPGRFSGRQFSNSRSEMNVSTLELGDSALYLCASSLGQGEGYTFGSGTRLTVV.

A few counts support this clone. This chain connects TRBV7-8 to TRBJ2-7; 9 nucleotides align to TRBD1. The CDR3 contains 15 residues. With 3 bases clipped from V and 5 bases from J, the junction kept 8 bases outside the gene matches. The germline CDR1 and CDR2 sequences are SGHVS and FQNEAQ. CDR3 sequence reads: CASSLAGTGRHEQYF. CDR3 nucleotide sequence: TGTGCCAGCAGCTTGGCCGGGACAGGGAGGCACGAGCAGTACTTC.

V usage is TRBV6-6 and J usage is TRBJ1-2, with D possibly being TRBD1 (5 bases). The CDR3 is 14 residues long. Trimming stripped 6 bases from V and 5 bases from J, with 16 bases between. Germline CDR1 reads MNHNY; CDR2 reads SVGAGI (reference sequence). CDR3 protein: CASSPAAGSYGYTF. For the CDR3, the DNA is TGTGCCAGCAGCCCCGCAGCAGGGTCGTATGGCTACACCTTC.

The rearrangement uses TRBV5-1 and TRBJ2-2; TRBD2 matches 12 bases. CDR3 length: 16 residues. Germline values: CDR1 SGHRS, CDR2 YFSETQ. J gave up 5 bases and V 4 bases, and 6 bases lay outside the gene matches. The CDR3 region has the DNA TGCGCCAGCAGCGAACTAGCGGGAGGTCGGACCGGGGAGCTGTTTTTT. Translated, it gives CASSELAGGRTGELFF.

The chain combines TRBV28 with TRBJ2-5; TRBD2 matches at 10 bases. J was trimmed by 6 bases and V by 7 bases; bases with no gene match: 8. Germline V gene lookup returns CDR1 MDHEN and CDR2 SYDVKM. This CDR3 is built from 14 residues. The CDR3 reads CASNSAGGWQTQYF. CDR3 sequence (DNA): TGTGCCAGCAACTCAGCGGGAGGGTGGCAGACCCAGTACTTC.

The V gene is TRBV9, the J gene TRBJ1-3; weak D call: TRBD1 (5 bases). The germline V gene encodes CDR1 SGDLS and CDR2 YYNGEE. This CDR3 has 15 amino acids. V lost 4 bases to trimming and J lost 3 bases, with 14 bases between them. CDR3 sequence reads: CASSPGLFLGNTIYF. Here the CDR3 DNA reads TGTGCCAGCAGCCCAGGGTTATTCCTTGGAAACACCATATATTTT.

CDR3 region: CASSYGTLKYNEQFF. The CDR3, as DNA: TGTGCCAGCAGCTACGGGACTTTGAAATACAATGAGCAGTTCTTC. The V call is TRBV2, the J call TRBJ2-1; possibly TRBD2 for D (6 bases). The CDR3 length is 15 residues. The ends were cut back, 6 bases at V and 4 bases at J, with 16 bases in the middle. In germline, CDR1 is SNHLY, CDR2 FYNNEI.

This chain uses TRBV28 with TRBJ1-5, with D possibly TRBD1 on 5 matching bases. Germline CDR1 is MDHEN and CDR2 is SYDVKM. Deletions cut 0 bases from V and 7 bases from J, with 10 bases between. CDR3 size: 14 residues. The CDR3 DNA reads TGTGCCAGCAGTTTATGGGTGGAGGGGCAGCCCCAGCATTTT. This encodes CASSLWVEGQPQHF.

The chain links TRBV28 to TRBJ2-5; the match to TRBD2 covers 11 bases. This CDR3 region has 15 residues. Germline CDR1 is MDHEN and CDR2 is SYDVKM. Trimming took 5 bases from V and 6 from J; bases not matched to a gene: 8. CDR3 nucleotide sequence: TGTGCCAGCAGTCAAGGCGGGACTAGCGGCCAGACCCAGTACTTC. Translation: CASSQGGTSGQTQYF.

On this clone: Relative to the germline gene, one junction end is altered; a read error may explain this. The chain joins TRBV2 to TRBJ1-1, with 7 nucleotides matching TRBD1. The CDR3 loop spans 12 amino acids. Looked up from germline, CDR1 is SNHLY and CDR2 is FYNNEI. CDR3 DNA: TGTGCCAGCAAGGAGGAGGGGGCCTTGCCCTCTTTT. This sequence encodes CASKEEGALPSF. The full variable domain, with the rest looked up from reference TRBV2 and TRBJ1-1, is EPEVTQTPSHQVTQMGQEVILRCVPISNHLYFYWYRQILGQKVEFLVSFYNNEISEKSEIFDDQFSVERPDGSNFTLKIRSTKLEDSAMYFCASKEEGALPSFGQGTRLTVV.